The 29 T cell receptor beta chains below were found in one sample sequenced in a study of CD4 T cell repertoires in COVID-19. Repertoires were generated with immunoSEQ multiplex PCR, while TCRdb's copy carries only in-frame clones and drops some. The data contain 60,000 to 90,000 clones, approximately 83% of them singletons. The starting material was CD4+ T cells from peripheral blood, obtained after recovery from COVID-19. Receptors were obtained from a human donor who had COVID-19.

The chain couples TRBV19 to TRBJ1-3, with a possible D match to TRBD1 (6 bases). This CDR3 spans 15 amino acids. V lost 5 bases to trimming and J lost 9 bases, with 20 bases between them. The germline V gene has CDR1 LNHDA and CDR2 SQIVND (reference sequence). The CDR3 here is CASSAPRGARGTIYF. The CDR3 DNA reads as TGTGCCAGTAGTGCCCCCCGGGGGGCCCGTGGCACCATATATTTT.

This chain's CDR3 is CATARPSREETQYF. Written as DNA, the CDR3 is TGTGCCACAGCCAGGCCTTCGAGGGAAGAGACCCAGTACTTC. The chain has TRBV10-3 and TRBJ2-5; a possible D gene is TRBD2 (5 bases). Trimming left V 10 bases short and J 3 bases short, with 18 bases between. CDR1 is ENHRY, CDR2 SYGVKD, per germline. There are 14 residues in the CDR3.

This clone was counted a few times. The chain joins TRBV6-1 to TRBJ1-2; unclear D gene. The CDR3 length is 15 residues. V gave up 2 bases and J gave up 5 bases, with 15 bases separating them. Germline lookup yields CDR1 MNHNS and CDR2 SASEGT. The CDR3 loop is CASSELSLTAYGYTF. The CDR3 region has the DNA TGTGCCAGCAGTGAACTGTCCCTGACGGCTTATGGCTACACCTTC.

CDR3 residues: CASIGTGDFEQYF. DNA for the CDR3: TGTGCCAGCATCGGGACAGGCGACTTCGAGCAGTACTTC. This chain links TRBV25-1 with TRBJ2-7; 8 bases agree with TRBD1. The CDR3 has 13 amino acids. V gave up 7 bases and J gave up 6 bases; unmatched junction bases: 8. Germline assignment: CDR1 MGHDK and CDR2 SYGVNS.

The chain combines TRBV7-9 with TRBJ1-4, with D hard to call. This CDR3 is 19 amino acids long. Germline V gene lookup returns CDR1 SEHNR and CDR2 FQNEAQ (reference sequence). Between the trimmed V and J ends, which lost 5 bases and 0 bases, there was a span of 22 bases. CDR3 sequence reads: CASSRLFGGKGPTNEKLFF. The CDR3 DNA reads TGTGCCAGCAGCCGGCTTTTTGGTGGGAAGGGCCCAACTAATGAAAAACTGTTTTTT.

The chain carries TRBV6-1 and TRBJ2-7; D is undetermined. The length of the CDR3 is 12 residues. Trimming cost V 2 bases and J 3 bases, with 5 bases left between them. The germline gives CDR1 MNHNS, CDR2 SASEGT. The CDR3: CASSETYYEQYF. DNA for the CDR3: TGTGCCAGCAGTGAAACCTACTACGAGCAGTACTTC.

The J gene is TRBJ2-3, the V gene TRBV5-4, with 7 bases that match TRBD1. Germline lookup yields CDR1 SGHNT and CDR2 YYREEE (reference sequence). V was pared by 1 base and J by 8 bases, with 10 bases of the junction left unmatched. The CDR3 runs to 15 residues. The CDR3 here is CASSLSRTTGPTQYF. The CDR3 DNA sequence: TGTGCCAGCAGCTTGAGTAGAACGACAGGGCCTACGCAGTATTTT.

The V and J genes are TRBV2 and TRBJ1-1; 9 bases line up with TRBD1. The ends lost 7 bases at V and 11 bases at J; junction bases unmatched: 17. This CDR3 is 15 amino acids long. CDR1 SNHLY and CDR2 FYNNEI come from the germline V gene. CDR3 in amino acids: CASMVAGQGLGGAFF. The CDR3 DNA follows: TGTGCCAGCATGGTTGCGGGACAGGGCCTAGGAGGGGCTTTCTTT.

The J gene is TRBJ1-5, the V gene TRBV19, with 8 bases lining up with TRBD1. The CDR3 runs to 17 residues. From germline, CDR1 is LNHDA and CDR2 SQIVND (reference sequence). J was trimmed by 1 base and V by 10 bases; bases with no gene match: 15. CDR3 bases: TGTGCCACCACTGAATCCCAGGGGGCCCCCAGCAATCAGCCCCAGCATTTT. This encodes CATTESQGAPSNQPQHF.

The chain couples TRBV10-3 to TRBJ1-1; D is unresolved. V lost 3 bases and J 7 bases, leaving 6 bases between the germline ends. This CDR3 region has 11 residues. Looked up from germline, CDR1 is ENHRY and CDR2 is SYGVKD. CDR3 DNA sequence: TGTGCCATCAGTGAACAAGATGAAGCTTTCTTT. Its translation is CAISEQDEAFF.

J is TRBJ1-5 and V is TRBV11-2; D remains ambiguous. Germline loops: CDR1 SGHAT, CDR2 FQNNGV. Deletions cut 5 bases from V and 0 bases from J, with 2 bases between. The CDR3 covers 12 residues. The CDR3 protein is CASSGSNQPQHF. CDR3 sequence (DNA): TGTGCCAGCAGCGGTAGCAATCAGCCCCAGCATTTT. The variable domain in full, with the rest retrieved from reference TRBV11-2 and TRBJ1-5, is EAGVAQSPRYKIIEKRQSVAFWCNPISGHATLYWYQQILGQGPKLLIQFQNNGVVDDSQLPKDRFSAERLKGVDSTLKIQPAKLEDSAVYLCASSGSNQPQHFGDGTRLSIL.

The V gene is TRBV2, the J gene TRBJ1-6; TRBD1 is a possible D gene (5 bases). V lost 6 bases and J 0 bases, leaving 12 bases between the germline ends. The CDR3 spans 16 residues. Looked up from germline, CDR1 is SNHLY and CDR2 is FYNNEI. CDR3 coding DNA: TGTGCCAGCAGGCGGGGGATAAACTCCTATAATTCACCCCTCCACTTT. Its protein product is CASRRGINSYNSPLHF. Full variable domain (missing parts from reference TRBV2 and TRBJ1-6): EPEVTQTPSHQVTQMGQEVILRCVPISNHLYFYWYRQILGQKVEFLVSFYNNEISEKSEIFDDQFSVERPDGSNFTLKIRSTKLEDSAMYFCASRRGINSYNSPLHFGNGTRLTVT.

This chain connects TRBV5-1 to TRBJ1-1; D call uncertain. The germline V and J ends were trimmed by 8 bases and 0 bases, with 11 bases remaining between them. Germline V gives CDR1 SGHRS, CDR2 YFSETQ. The CDR3 covers 13 residues. CDR3 sequence (DNA): TGCGCCAGTAGGACGTCTATGAACACTGAAGCTTTCTTT. It encodes CASRTSMNTEAFF.

The chain recombines TRBV5-6 with TRBJ2-3, with TRBD1 identical over 9 bases. Germline V gene lookup returns CDR1 SGHDT and CDR2 YYEEEE. The CDR3 runs 16 residues. Losses at the gene ends were 4 bases for V and 2 bases for J; bases not matched to a gene: 8. The CDR3 DNA sequence: TGTGCCAGCAGCCCGGGACAGGGTGTGGCCACAGATACGCAGTATTTT. This gives the protein CASSPGQGVATDTQYF.

The V call is TRBV10-3, the J call TRBJ1-4; perhaps TRBD1 as D (5 bases). This CDR3 contains 13 residues. V was trimmed by 10 bases and J by 7 bases, leaving 16 bases between them. Germline loops: CDR1 ENHRY, CDR2 SYGVKD. The CDR3 bases are TGTGCCACTATGCGGGGGGTTGGTGAAAAACTGTTTTTT. Protein: CATMRGVGEKLFF.

The chain is built from TRBV7-8 and TRBJ1-2, with D hard to call. Trimming left V 5 bases short and J 4 bases short, with 14 bases between. This CDR3 is built from 14 residues. Germline V CDR1 and CDR2: SGHVS, FQNEAQ. DNA for the CDR3: TGTGCCAGCAGCCCCCTCGAGGGCTCCTATGGCTACACCTTC. This translates into CASSPLEGSYGYTF.

The V call is TRBV6-2 or TRBV6-3, the J call TRBJ1-6, with a tentative D call TRBD1 (6 bases). V dropped 2 bases and J dropped 6 bases, with 8 bases sitting between them. From germline, CDR1 is MNHEY and CDR2 SVGEGT. The CDR3 extends over 14 amino acids. The CDR3 nucleotides are TGTGCCAGCAGTTACGGACAGCTTAATTCACCCCTCCACTTT. Its translation is CASSYGQLNSPLHF.

The chain employs TRBV28 and TRBJ2-2, with D unclear. V was pared by 5 bases and J by 4 bases, with 11 bases between. In germline, CDR1 is MDHEN, CDR2 SYDVKM. This CDR3 is built from 14 residues. The CDR3 nucleotides are TGTGCCAGCAGTCCCCAACTGGGCACCGGGGAGCTGTTTTTT. Protein: CASSPQLGTGELFF.

Of note for this clone: Germline and junction disagree at one end, which may indicate a read error. Other DNA sequences of this sample code for an identical CDR3. The rearrangement uses TRBV19 and TRBJ1-1; the D gene is possibly TRBD1 (5 bases). The CDR3 sequence is 13 residues long. CDR1 is LNHDA and CDR2 is SQIVND in the germline V gene (reference sequence). CDR3 residues: CASSIGGGTEAFF. As DNA, the CDR3 is TGTGCCAGCAGTATAGGTGGGGGGACTGAAGCTTTCTTT.

This chain uses TRBV5-1 with TRBJ1-5; D is perhaps TRBD1 (6 bases). In germline, CDR1 is SGHRS, CDR2 YFSETQ. With 3 bases removed from V and 7 bases from J, the gap between germline ends came to 14 bases. The CDR3 runs to 14 residues. CDR3 residues: CASSSEGGRQPQHF. In DNA form, the CDR3 reads TGCGCCAGCAGCTCGGAGGGGGGGAGGCAGCCCCAGCATTTT. Based on the CDR3 plus reference TRBV5-1 and TRBJ1-5, the full variable domain is KAGVTQTPRYLIKTRGQQVTLSCSPISGHRSVSWYQQTPGQGLQFLFEYFSETQRNKGNFPGRFSGRQFSNSRSEMNVSTLELGDSALYLCASSSEGGRQPQHFGDGTRLSIL.

The chain carries TRBV3-1 (or the pseudogene TRBV3-2) and TRBJ1-2, with D perhaps TRBD1 (5 bases). The CDR3 runs 13 residues. Germline-derived CDR1 and CDR2 are LGHDT and YNNKEL (reference sequence). The ends were cut back, 5 bases at V and 8 bases at J, with 15 bases in the middle. CDR3 loop: CASSSRRGEGYTF. The CDR3 DNA is TGTGCCAGCAGCTCCCGTAGGGGTGAAGGCTACACCTTC.

The genes are TRBV12-3 or TRBV12-4 and TRBJ1-1; 9 nucleotides agree with TRBD1. V shed 6 bases and J 7 bases; nucleotides not matched to a gene: 6. The CDR3 is made up of 13 amino acids. CDR3 region: CASSQGQGIEAFF. DNA for the CDR3: TGTGCCAGCAGCCAGGGACAGGGAATTGAAGCTTTCTTT.

This clone was detected a few times. This CDR3 is also generated by other DNA sequences in the sample. The genes are TRBV7-9 and TRBJ1-1; D is ambiguous. There are 12 residues in the CDR3. CDR1 is SEHNR and CDR2 is FQNEAQ in the germline V gene (reference sequence). Trimming stripped 2 bases from V and 5 bases from J, with 6 bases between. Here the CDR3 DNA reads TGTGCCAGCAGCTTAAGGACGACTGAAGCTTTCTTT. This encodes CASSLRTTEAFF.

The V and J genes are TRBV7-2 and TRBJ2-1, with TRBD2 matching over 8 bases. Per the germline V gene, CDR1 is SGHTA and CDR2 is FQGNSA. This CDR3 comprises 15 residues. The junction had 8 bases not matched to a gene; V was cut back by 5 bases and J by 5 bases. CDR3 sequence: CASSPLAGENNEQFF. The CDR3 DNA is TGTGCCAGCAGCCCCCTAGCGGGCGAAAACAATGAGCAGTTCTTC.

This sequence joins TRBV5-1 and TRBJ2-5; TRBD1 matches at 7 bases. Germline-derived CDR1 and CDR2 are SGHRS and YFSETQ. This CDR3 region has 14 residues. Losses at the gene ends were 4 bases for V and 3 bases for J; bases not matched to a gene: 6. The CDR3 protein is CASSPRDSKETQYF. CDR3 DNA: TGCGCCAGCAGCCCCCGGGACAGTAAAGAGACCCAGTACTTC.

This clone was seen a single time. The V gene is TRBV7-8, the J gene TRBJ2-1, with D perhaps TRBD1 or TRBD2 (6 bases each). The V gene lost 3 bases and the J gene lost 0 bases, with 15 bases spanning the gap. CDR1 and CDR2 from the germline V gene are SGHVS and FQNEAQ. The CDR3 sequence is 17 residues long. CDR3 residues: CASSLGQGRSSYNEQFF. The DNA of the CDR3 is TGTGCCAGCAGCTTGGGGCAGGGGAGGAGCTCCTACAATGAGCAGTTCTTC.

CDR3 loop: CASSVEQGGNEKLFF. The CDR3 nucleotides are TGTGCCAGCAGCGTAGAACAGGGGGGAAATGAAAAACTGTTTTTT. The V gene is TRBV9, the J gene TRBJ1-4; 8 bases map to TRBD1. Germline CDR1 and CDR2: SGDLS and YYNGEE. J was trimmed by 5 bases and V by 0 bases; bases with no gene match: 3. CDR3 length equals 15 residues.

The chain combines TRBV30 with TRBJ2-6, with D possibly called TRBD1 or TRBD2 (5 bases each). V lost 8 bases and J lost 4, with 12 bases in between. The CDR3 sequence is 13 residues long. Germline loops: CDR1 GTSNPN, CDR2 SVGIG (reference sequence). The CDR3 DNA reads TGTGCCCAAGGGGTAGCGGGGGCCAACGTCCTGACTTTC. It translates to CAQGVAGANVLTF.

CDR3 DNA: TGTGCCAGCAGCCACGGTCAGGGGACCGGGATTTCACCCCTCCACTTT. This codes for CASSHGQGTGISPLHF. The chain is built from TRBV3-1 (or the pseudogene TRBV3-2) and TRBJ1-6; perhaps TRBD1 as D (6 bases). V was pared by 3 bases and J by 9 bases, with 18 bases between. The CDR3 covers 16 residues. Germline CDR1 LGHDT, CDR2 YNNKEL (reference sequence).